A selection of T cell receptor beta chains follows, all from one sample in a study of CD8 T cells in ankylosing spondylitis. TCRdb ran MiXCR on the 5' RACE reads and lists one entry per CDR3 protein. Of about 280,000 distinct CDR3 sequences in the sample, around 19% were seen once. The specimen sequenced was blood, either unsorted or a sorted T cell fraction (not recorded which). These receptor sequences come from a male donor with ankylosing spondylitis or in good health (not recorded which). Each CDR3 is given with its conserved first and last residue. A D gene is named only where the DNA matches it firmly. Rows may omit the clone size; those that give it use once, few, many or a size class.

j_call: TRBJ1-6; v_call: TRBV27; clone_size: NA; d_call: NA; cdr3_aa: CASSLIGAPSPLHF; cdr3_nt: TGTGCCAGCAGTTTAATCGGTGCTCCTTCACCCCTCCACTTT
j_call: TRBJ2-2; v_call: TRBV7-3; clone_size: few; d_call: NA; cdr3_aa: CASSPLSTGELFF; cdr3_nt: TGTGCCAGCAGCCCACTTTCCACCGGGGAGCTGTTTTTT
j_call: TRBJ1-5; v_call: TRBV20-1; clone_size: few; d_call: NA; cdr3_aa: CSANQSPQHF; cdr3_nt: TGCAGTGCTAACCAATCGCCCCAGCATTTT
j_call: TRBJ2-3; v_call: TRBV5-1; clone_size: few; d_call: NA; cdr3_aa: CASSDLAPPSTDTQYF; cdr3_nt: TGCGCCAGCAGCGACCTAGCGCCCCCCAGCACAGATACGCAGTATTTT
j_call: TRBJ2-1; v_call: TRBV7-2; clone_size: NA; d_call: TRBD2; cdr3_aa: CASSTGLAPEQFF; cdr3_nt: TGTGCCAGCAGCACCGGACTAGCTCCTGAGCAGTTCTTC
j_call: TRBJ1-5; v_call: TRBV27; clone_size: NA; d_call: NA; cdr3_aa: CASKTGGNQPQHF; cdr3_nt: TGTGCCAGCAAAACGGGAGGAAATCAGCCCCAGCATTTT
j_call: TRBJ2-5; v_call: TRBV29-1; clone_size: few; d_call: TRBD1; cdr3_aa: CSVELTGKGTQYF; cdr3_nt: TGCAGCGTTGAGCTGACAGGGAAGGGGACCCAGTACTTC
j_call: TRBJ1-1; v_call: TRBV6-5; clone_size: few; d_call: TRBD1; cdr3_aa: CASSYGYRGETEAFF; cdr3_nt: TGTGCCAGCAGTTACGGCTACAGGGGGGAGACTGAAGCTTTCTTT
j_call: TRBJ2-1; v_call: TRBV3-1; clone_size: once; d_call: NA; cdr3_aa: CASSLGGGRIYNEQFF; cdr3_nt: TGTGCCAGCAGCCTGGGGGGCGGGAGAATCTACAATGAGCAGTTCTTC
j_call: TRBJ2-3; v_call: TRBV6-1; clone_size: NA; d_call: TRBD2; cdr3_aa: CASRGSGGGTDTQYF; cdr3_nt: TGTGCCAGCAGAGGTAGCGGGGGGGGGACAGATACGCAGTATTTT
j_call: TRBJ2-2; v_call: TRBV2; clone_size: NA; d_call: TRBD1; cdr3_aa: CAISSPPGTGVLTGELFF; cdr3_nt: TGTGCCATCAGTTCCCCCCCGGGGACAGGGGTTTTAACCGGGGAGCTGTTTTTT
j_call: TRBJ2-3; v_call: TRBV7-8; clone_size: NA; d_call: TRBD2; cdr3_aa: CASSPFDASGRGASTDTQYF; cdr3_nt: TGTGCCAGCAGCCCATTTGATGCTAGCGGGAGGGGTGCGAGCACAGATACGCAGTATTTT
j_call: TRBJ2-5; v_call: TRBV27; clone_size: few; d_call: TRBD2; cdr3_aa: CASSLSGGLGEETQYF; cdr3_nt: TGTGCCAGCAGTTTATCGGGGGGACTAGGGGAAGAGACCCAGTACTTC
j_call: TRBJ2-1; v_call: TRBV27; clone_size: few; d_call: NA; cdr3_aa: CASSLAGNNNEQFF; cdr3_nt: TGTGCCAGCAGTTTGGCAGGGAATAACAATGAGCAGTTCTTC
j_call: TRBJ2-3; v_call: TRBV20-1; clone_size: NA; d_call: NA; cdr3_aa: CSALLVVGTDTQYF; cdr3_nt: TGCAGTGCTCTACTAGTGGTCGGCACAGATACGCAGTATTTT
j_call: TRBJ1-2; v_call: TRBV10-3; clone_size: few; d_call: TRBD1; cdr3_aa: CAISTGTGSNYGYTF; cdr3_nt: TGTGCCATCAGCACCGGGACAGGCTCTAACTATGGCTACACCTTC
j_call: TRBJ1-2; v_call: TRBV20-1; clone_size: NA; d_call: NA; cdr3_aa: CSASHWGGGYTF; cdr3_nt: TGCAGTGCTAGTCACTGGGGTGGTGGCTACACCTTC
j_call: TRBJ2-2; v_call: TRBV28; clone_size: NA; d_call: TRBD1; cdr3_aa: CASSPPTGGRTGELFF; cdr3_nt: TGTGCCAGCAGTCCACCGACAGGGGGAAGGACCGGGGAGCTGTTTTTT
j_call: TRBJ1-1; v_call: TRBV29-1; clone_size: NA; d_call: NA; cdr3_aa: CSVEDPTNTEAFF; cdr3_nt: TGCAGCGTTGAAGATCCCACGAACACTGAAGCTTTCTTT
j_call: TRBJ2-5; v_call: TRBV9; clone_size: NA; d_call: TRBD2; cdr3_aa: CASSGGGVQETQYF; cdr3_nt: TGTGCCAGCAGTGGCGGGGGGGTTCAAGAGACCCAGTACTTC
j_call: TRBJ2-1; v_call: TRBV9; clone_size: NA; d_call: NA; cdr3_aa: CASSPVVNNEQFF; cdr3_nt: TGTGCCAGCAGTCCCGTCGTGAACAATGAGCAGTTCTTC
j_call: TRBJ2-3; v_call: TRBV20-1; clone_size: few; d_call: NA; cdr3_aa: CSGDARTDTQYF; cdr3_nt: TGCAGTGGTGACGCCCGCACAGATACGCAGTATTTT
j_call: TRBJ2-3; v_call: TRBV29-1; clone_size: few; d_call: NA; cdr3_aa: CSVEAVSVLTDTQYF; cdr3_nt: TGCAGCGTTGAAGCAGTTTCGGTTTTGACAGATACGCAGTATTTT
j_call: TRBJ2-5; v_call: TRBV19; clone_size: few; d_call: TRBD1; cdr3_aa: CASSIARGKETQYF; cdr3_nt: TGTGCCAGTAGTATTGCCAGGGGGAAAGAGACCCAGTACTTC
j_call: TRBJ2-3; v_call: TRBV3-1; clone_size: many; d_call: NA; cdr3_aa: CASSQGAGTDTQYF; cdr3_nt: TGTGCCAGCAGCCAGGGGGCTGGCACAGATACGCAGTATTTT
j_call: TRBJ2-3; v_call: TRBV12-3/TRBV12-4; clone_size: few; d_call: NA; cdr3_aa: CASSLGGKTDTQYF; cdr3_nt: TGTGCCAGCAGTTTGGGCGGGAAGACAGATACGCAGTATTTT
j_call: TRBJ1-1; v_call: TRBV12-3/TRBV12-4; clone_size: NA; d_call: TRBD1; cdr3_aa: CASSPTTGSDTEAFF; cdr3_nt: TGTGCCAGCAGTCCAACGACAGGGTCGGACACTGAAGCTTTCTTT
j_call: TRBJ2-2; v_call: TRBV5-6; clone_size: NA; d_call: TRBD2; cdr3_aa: CASSGGGRTGELFF; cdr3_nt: TGTGCCAGCAGCGGCGGGGGGCGCACCGGGGAGCTGTTTTTT
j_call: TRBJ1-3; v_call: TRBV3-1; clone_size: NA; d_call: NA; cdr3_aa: CASSTGPRAMGAFGNTIYF; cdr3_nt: TGTGCCAGCAGCACGGGGCCTAGGGCTATGGGGGCTTTTGGAAACACCATATATTTT
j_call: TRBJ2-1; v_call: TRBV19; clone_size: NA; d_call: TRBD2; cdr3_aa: CASSPGLARDEQFF; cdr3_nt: TGTGCCAGTAGTCCGGGACTAGCAAGAGACGAGCAGTTCTTC
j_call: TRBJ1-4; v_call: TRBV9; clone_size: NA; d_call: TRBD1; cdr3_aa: CASSETGFGEKLFF; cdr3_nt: TGTGCCAGCAGCGAGACAGGGTTTGGTGAAAAACTGTTTTTT
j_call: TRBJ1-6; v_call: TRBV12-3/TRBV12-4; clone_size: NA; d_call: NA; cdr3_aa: CASSSRDGKNSPLHF; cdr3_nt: TGTGCCAGCAGTAGCAGGGACGGAAAAAATTCACCCCTCCACTTT
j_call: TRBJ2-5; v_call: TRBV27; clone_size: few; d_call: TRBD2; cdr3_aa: CASRRLAGGLQETQYF; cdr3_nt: TGTGCCAGCAGGAGACTAGCGGGGGGCCTACAAGAGACCCAGTACTTC
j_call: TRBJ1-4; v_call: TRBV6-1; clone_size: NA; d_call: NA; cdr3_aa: CASKWTGATNEKLFF; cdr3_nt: TGTGCCAGCAAGTGGACGGGTGCAACTAATGAAAAACTGTTTTTT
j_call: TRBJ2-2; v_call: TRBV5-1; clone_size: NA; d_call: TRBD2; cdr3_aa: CASRGVNTGELFF; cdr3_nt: TGCGCCAGCCGGGGGGTGAACACCGGGGAGCTGTTTTTT
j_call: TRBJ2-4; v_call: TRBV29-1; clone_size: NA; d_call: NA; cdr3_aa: CSVYRDNTKNIQYF; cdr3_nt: TGCAGCGTGTACCGGGACAATACCAAAAACATTCAGTACTTC
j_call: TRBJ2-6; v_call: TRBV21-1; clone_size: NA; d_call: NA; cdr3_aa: CASSKPRGLAGGPGANVLTF; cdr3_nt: TGTGCCAGCAGCAAACCCAGGGGACTAGCGGGGGGGCCTGGGGCCAACGTCCTGACTTTC
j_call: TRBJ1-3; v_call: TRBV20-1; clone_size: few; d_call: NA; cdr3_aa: CSARDDSSFSNTIYF; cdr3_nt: TGCAGTGCTAGAGACGACAGTTCGTTTTCGAACACCATATATTTT
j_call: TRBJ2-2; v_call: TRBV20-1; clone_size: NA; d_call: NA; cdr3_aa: CSARLPVTGELFF; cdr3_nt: TGCAGTGCTAGATTGCCGGTCACCGGGGAGCTGTTTTTT
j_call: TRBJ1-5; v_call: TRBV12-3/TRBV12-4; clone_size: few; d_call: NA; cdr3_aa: CASRGGTGFGAQHF; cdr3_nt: TGTGCCAGCAGAGGGGGGACGGGGTTTGGTGCCCAGCATTTT
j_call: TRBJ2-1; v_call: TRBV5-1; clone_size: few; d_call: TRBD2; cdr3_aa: CASSDRLAVYNEQFF; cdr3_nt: TGCGCCAGCAGCGATCGACTAGCTGTGTACAATGAGCAGTTCTTC
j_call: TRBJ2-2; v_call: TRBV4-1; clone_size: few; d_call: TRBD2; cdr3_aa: CASSHRLAGGGTGELFF; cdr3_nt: TGCGCCAGCAGCCACCGTCTAGCGGGAGGAGGTACCGGGGAGCTGTTTTTT
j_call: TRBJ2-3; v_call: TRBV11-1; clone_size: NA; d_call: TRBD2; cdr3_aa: CASRRYLLAGESTDTQYF; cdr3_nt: TGTGCCAGCAGGCGCTACCTACTAGCGGGGGAGTCCACAGATACGCAGTATTTT
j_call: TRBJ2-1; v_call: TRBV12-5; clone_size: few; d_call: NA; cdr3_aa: CASGLDPLEGDEQFF; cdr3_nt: TGTGCTAGTGGTTTGGACCCCCTAGAGGGGGATGAGCAGTTCTTC
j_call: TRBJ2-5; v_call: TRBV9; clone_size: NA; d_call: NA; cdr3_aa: CASSAGGSTQETQYF; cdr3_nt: TGTGCCAGCAGCGCTGGGGGGTCCACTCAAGAGACCCAGTACTTC
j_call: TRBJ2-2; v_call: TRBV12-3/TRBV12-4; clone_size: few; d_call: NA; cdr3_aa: CASSFVSTGELFF; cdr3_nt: TGTGCCAGCAGTTTCGTCAGCACCGGGGAGCTGTTTTTT
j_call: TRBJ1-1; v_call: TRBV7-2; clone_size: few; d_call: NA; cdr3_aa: CASSPRFRRAMNTEAFF; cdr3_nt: TGTGCCAGCAGCCCTAGGTTTAGGAGAGCTATGAACACTGAAGCTTTCTTT
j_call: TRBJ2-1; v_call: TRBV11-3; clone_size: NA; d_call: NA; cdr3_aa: CASSSRASHNEQFF; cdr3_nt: TGTGCCAGCAGCTCCAGGGCCTCCCACAATGAGCAGTTCTTC
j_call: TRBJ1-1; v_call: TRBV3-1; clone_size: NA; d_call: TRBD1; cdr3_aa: CASSLRDRCLNTEAFF; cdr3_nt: TGTGCCAGCAGCCTTAGGGACAGGTGTTTGAACACTGAAGCTTTCTTT
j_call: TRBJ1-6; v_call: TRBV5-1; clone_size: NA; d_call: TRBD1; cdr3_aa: CASSFVGTGNSPLHF; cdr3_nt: TGCGCCAGCAGCTTTGTGGGGACAGGGAATTCACCCCTCCACTTT
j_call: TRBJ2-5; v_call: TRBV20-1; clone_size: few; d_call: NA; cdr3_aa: CSAPGASGETQYF; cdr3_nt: TGCAGTGCACCGGGCGCCAGCGGAGAGACCCAGTACTTC
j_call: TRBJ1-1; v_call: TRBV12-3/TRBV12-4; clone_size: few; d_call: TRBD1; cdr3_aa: CASGETGGFTEAFF; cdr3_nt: TGTGCCAGCGGCGAGACAGGGGGCTTCACTGAAGCTTTCTTT
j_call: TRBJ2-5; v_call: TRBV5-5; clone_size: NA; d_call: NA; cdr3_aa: CASSLRAGQETQYF; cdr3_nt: TGTGCCAGCAGCTTGCGGGCAGGCCAAGAGACCCAGTACTTC
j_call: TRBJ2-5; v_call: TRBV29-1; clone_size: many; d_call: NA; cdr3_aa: CSVEPPPYF; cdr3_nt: TGCAGCGTGGAGCCCCCCCCATACTTC
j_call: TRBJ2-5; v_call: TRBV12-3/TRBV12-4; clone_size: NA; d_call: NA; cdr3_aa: CASSNVGAGFETQYF; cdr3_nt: TGTGCCAGCAGTAACGTGGGGGCCGGTTTCGAGACCCAGTACTTC
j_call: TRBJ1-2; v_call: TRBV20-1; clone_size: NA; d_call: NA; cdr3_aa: CSARAQVGYTF; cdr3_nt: TGCAGTGCTAGGGCCCAGGTCGGCTACACCTTC
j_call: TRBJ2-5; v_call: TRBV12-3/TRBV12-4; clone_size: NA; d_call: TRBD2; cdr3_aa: CASRPGLAIETQYF; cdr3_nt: TGTGCCAGCAGACCGGGACTAGCGATAGAGACCCAGTACTTC
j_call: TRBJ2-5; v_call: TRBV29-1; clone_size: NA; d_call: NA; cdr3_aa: CSAGRETQYF; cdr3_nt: TGCAGCGCCGGTCGTGAGACCCAGTACTTC
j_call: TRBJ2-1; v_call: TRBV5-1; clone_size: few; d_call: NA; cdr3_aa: CASSPSGTRRNEQFF; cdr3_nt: TGCGCCAGCAGCCCATCCGGGACCAGGCGGAATGAGCAGTTCTTC